These 32 T cell receptor beta chains came from one sample sequenced in a study of vaccination and CD4 T cells after COVID-19. Time point meaning: late sampling 161 to 241 days after vaccination in a few convalescent patients. In TCRdb, the PCR reads were re-called with MiXCR into one record per CDR3 protein. The repertoire includes roughly 28,000 distinct CDR3 sequences, 50% of them detected once, and about 5% sits in the top ten. The input for sequencing was CD4+ T cells from blood, taken about 7 months after SARS-CoV-2 vaccination. The origin of the receptors is a human donor who had recovered from COVID-19.

V is TRBV28 and J is TRBJ2-7; no clear D. The germline gives CDR1 MDHEN, CDR2 SYDVKM. V lost 7 bases and J 0 bases, leaving 10 bases between the germline ends. This CDR3 contains 13 residues. The CDR3 here is CASTRLASYEQYF. CDR3 nucleotides: TGTGCCAGCACCCGACTCGCCTCCTACGAGCAGTACTTC. Combining the CDR3 with reference TRBV28 and TRBJ2-7 gives the whole variable domain DVKVTQSSRYLVKRTGEKVFLECVQDMDHENMFWYRQDPGLGLRLIYFSYDVKMKEKGDIPEGYSVSREKKERFSLILESASTNQTSMYLCASTRLASYEQYFGPGTRLTVT.

This rearrangement joins TRBV7-9 to TRBJ1-5; D perhaps matches TRBD1 (5 bases). CDR1 and CDR2 (germline): SEHNR, FQNEAQ (reference sequence). This CDR3 has 12 residues. Trimming left V 3 bases short and J 10 bases short, with 10 bases between. DNA for the CDR3: TGTGCCAGCAGCTTGGGCGGGGGTCCCCAGCATTTT. Encoded protein: CASSLGGGPQHF.

This clonotype appeared a few times. The V gene is TRBV20-1, the J gene TRBJ1-5; TRBD1 matches 8 bases. With V trimmed by 0 bases and J by 2 bases, 12 bases remained unmatched. CDR1 DFQATT and CDR2 SNEGSKA come from the germline V gene (reference sequence). The CDR3 covers 18 residues. For the CDR3, the DNA is TGCAGTGCTAGAGATTATCACAGGGGGGGTGCCGGCAATCAGCCCCAGCATTTT. The encoded protein is CSARDYHRGGAGNQPQHF.

J is TRBJ2-2 and V is TRBV6-2 or TRBV6-3, with unresolved D. The CDR3 runs 15 residues. CDR1 and CDR2 (germline): MNHEY, SVGEGT. V was shortened by 7 bases and J by 5 bases, with 17 bases between the two germline ends. Here the CDR3 reads CASTNGALGTGELFF. CDR3 bases: TGTGCCAGCACTAACGGAGCCCTGGGGACCGGGGAGCTGTTTTTT.

The V gene is TRBV10-1, the J gene TRBJ2-1, with TRBD2 identical over 7 bases. This CDR3 is 16 amino acids long. The V segment lost 5 bases and the J segment 7 bases; nucleotides outside the gene matches: 14. Germline V gene data show CDR1 as WNHNN and CDR2 as SYGVQD (reference sequence). The CDR3 here is CASSRPWVGGRNEQFF. CDR3 nucleotides: TGCGCCAGCAGTCGACCATGGGTTGGCGGGAGAAATGAGCAGTTCTTC.

The chain joins TRBV6-5 to TRBJ1-1; D perhaps matches TRBD1 (5 bases). Germline CDR1 MNHEY, CDR2 SVGAGI. The CDR3 length is 14 residues. Trimming left V 2 bases short and J 4 bases short, with 11 bases between. The CDR3 loop reads CASSYEGVGTEAFF. The DNA for the CDR3 is TGTGCCAGCAGTTACGAAGGGGTGGGCACTGAAGCTTTCTTT.

By sample share, this clonotype is medium-sized. This chain uses TRBV7-6 with TRBJ1-6; no reliable D call. CDR3 length: 14 amino acids. V lost 5 bases to trimming and J lost 4 bases, with 9 bases between them. CDR1 and CDR2 from the germline V gene are SGHVS and FNYEAQ. The CDR3 DNA follows: TGTGCCAGCAGCGTGGGAGTTTATAATTCACCCCTCCACTTT. Translated, it gives CASSVGVYNSPLHF.

The chain carries TRBV20-1 and TRBJ2-7; tentative D call: TRBD2 (7 bases). CDR1 and CDR2 from the germline V gene are DFQATT and SNEGSKA (reference sequence). Trimming took 0 bases from V and 3 from J, leaving 9 bases between them. The CDR3 length is 13 residues. Here the CDR3 reads CSAREGGVYEQYF. The CDR3 nucleotides are TGCAGTGCTAGAGAAGGGGGGGTCTACGAGCAGTACTTC.

V gene TRBV28 combines with J gene TRBJ1-2; 11 bases map to TRBD1. The CDR3 has 14 residues. Germline V gene lookup returns CDR1 MDHEN and CDR2 SYDVKM. With V trimmed by 6 bases and J by 5 bases, 5 bases remained unmatched. This CDR3 reads CASRPGQGGYGYTF. CDR3 bases: TGTGCCAGCAGACCGGGACAGGGGGGGTATGGCTACACCTTC.

This clonotype was picked up one time. The chain carries TRBV7-2 and TRBJ2-5; D unresolved. Germline CDR1 is SGHTA and CDR2 is FQGNSA. Trimming cost V 2 bases and J 5 bases, with 6 bases left between them. The CDR3 is 12 amino acids. This CDR3 is CASSLSFETQYF. CDR3 nucleotide sequence: TGTGCCAGCAGCTTATCCTTTGAGACCCAGTACTTC.

The V call is TRBV18, the J call TRBJ1-1; D ambiguous. V gave up 2 bases and J gave up 0 bases, with 7 bases separating them. The CDR3 loop spans 14 amino acids. Germline V gives CDR1 KGHSH, CDR2 LQKENI. The CDR3 DNA sequence: TGTGCCAGCTCACCAGATCAGATGAACACTGAAGCTTTCTTT. It translates to CASSPDQMNTEAFF.

J is TRBJ1-5 and V is TRBV7-9, with TRBD1 matching over 7 bases. Trimming at V came to 2 bases and at J to 0 bases, leaving 1 base not matched to a gene. Per germline, CDR1 SEHNR and CDR2 FQNEAQ (reference sequence). The CDR3 runs to 15 residues. The CDR3 loop reads CASSLTGDSNQPQHF. The DNA of the CDR3 is TGTGCCAGCAGCTTAACAGGGGATAGCAATCAGCCCCAGCATTTT.

The gene calls are TRBV19 and TRBJ1-5; the D is unclear. The CDR3 is 14 amino acids. In germline, CDR1 is LNHDA, CDR2 SQIVND (reference sequence). V lost 6 bases, J lost 1 base, and 10 bases lay in between. This CDR3 reads CASSPTGSNQPQHF. CDR3 coding DNA: TGTGCCAGTAGCCCGACCGGGAGCAATCAGCCCCAGCATTTT.

This clonotype was seen a handful of times. The rearrangement uses TRBV6-1 and TRBJ2-2; D remains unclear. Trimming left V 6 bases short and J 0 bases short, with 8 bases between. CDR1 is MNHNS and CDR2 is SASEGT in the germline V gene. The CDR3 is 14 amino acids. The CDR3 sequence is CASRDGPNTGELFF. CDR3 bases: TGTGCCAGCAGGGACGGCCCGAACACCGGGGAGCTGTTTTTT.

The DNA of the CDR3 is TGTGCCAGCAGTCTAGCGGGGACCCAAGAGACCCAGTACTTC. Its protein is CASSLAGTQETQYF. The rearrangement uses TRBV6-1 and TRBJ2-5; 9 nucleotides match TRBD2. From germline, CDR1 is MNHNS and CDR2 SASEGT. The CDR3 contains 14 residues. The ends lost 5 bases at V and 1 base at J; junction bases unmatched: 2.

The chain recombines TRBV7-9 with TRBJ2-3, with no clear D. V was pared by 5 bases and J by 2 bases, with 14 bases between. Germline-derived CDR1 and CDR2 are SEHNR and FQNEAQ (reference sequence). This CDR3 is built from 15 residues. CDR3: CASSTATVPTDTQYF. CDR3 DNA sequence: TGTGCCAGCAGCACTGCTACAGTGCCCACAGATACGCAGTATTTT.

The J gene is TRBJ1-2, the V gene TRBV5-4; a weak D match, TRBD1 (6 bases). CDR3 length: 14 residues. Germline CDR1 is SGHNT and CDR2 is YYREEE (reference sequence). Trimming took off 4 bases at V and 10 bases at J, with 20 bases between the two ends. CDR3 nucleotide sequence: TGTGCCAGCAGCGGGGGGGGCGGGAGTTTGGTCTACACCTTC. Amino acids: CASSGGGGSLVYTF.

There are a few counts of this clonotype. The V gene is TRBV19, the J gene TRBJ2-7; the D gene is possibly TRBD1 (5 bases). Per germline, CDR1 LNHDA and CDR2 SQIVND (reference sequence). This CDR3 contains 13 residues. The germline V and J ends were trimmed by 4 bases and 3 bases, with 10 bases remaining between them. The CDR3 nucleotides read TGTGCCAGTAGTACCCGAGACAGCTACGAGCAGTACTTC. This gives the protein CASSTRDSYEQYF.

This sequence joins TRBV4-1 and TRBJ1-5; no reliable D call. V was trimmed by 1 base and J by 6 bases, leaving 22 bases between them. The V gene's germline CDR1 is MGHRA and CDR2 YSYEKL. This CDR3 has 18 amino acids. The CDR3 DNA reads as TGCGCCAGCAGCCAAGTCGACATGGGCATGAGCGCGGGTCAGCCCCAGCATTTT. Translated: CASSQVDMGMSAGQPQHF.

This clonotype was observed a few times. J is TRBJ2-5 and V is TRBV7-3; the D is unclear. This CDR3 spans 13 amino acids. The germline V gene encodes CDR1 SGHTA and CDR2 FQGTGA. With 2 bases removed from V and 4 bases from J, the gap between germline ends came to 8 bases. CDR3 sequence (DNA): TGTGCCAGCAGCTTACAAAGGGCAGAGACCCAGTACTTC. Amino acid sequence: CASSLQRAETQYF.

The chain couples TRBV28 to TRBJ1-6; D possibly corresponds to TRBD1 (5 bases). V was clipped by 2 bases and J by 0 bases, with 5 bases between them. The CDR3 is made up of 15 amino acids. In germline, CDR1 is MDHEN, CDR2 SYDVKM. CDR3 DNA sequence: TGTGCCAGCAGTTTAGACAGCTCCTATAATTCACCCCTCCACTTT. Residues: CASSLDSSYNSPLHF.

The chain employs TRBV20-1 and TRBJ1-1; no definite D call. The ends were cut back, 1 base at V and 3 bases at J, with 12 bases in the middle. The CDR3 totals 14 residues. The V gene's germline CDR1 is DFQATT and CDR2 SNEGSKA (reference sequence). The CDR3 here is CSARVRRGDTEAFF. The CDR3 bases are TGCAGTGCTAGAGTGCGTCGGGGTGACACTGAAGCTTTCTTT.

The CDR3 reads CASREHPGNTEAFF. The CDR3 bases are TGTGCCAGCAGAGAACATCCAGGGAACACTGAAGCTTTCTTT. V is TRBV2 and J is TRBJ1-1; D is unresolved. V gave up 6 bases and J gave up 1 base, with 12 bases separating them. The germline CDR1 and CDR2 sequences are SNHLY and FYNNEI. The CDR3 runs to 14 residues. Drawing the rest from reference TRBV2 and TRBJ1-1, the complete variable domain is EPEVTQTPSHQVTQMGQEVILRCVPISNHLYFYWYRQILGQKVEFLVSFYNNEISEKSEIFDDQFSVERPDGSNFTLKIRSTKLEDSAMYFCASREHPGNTEAFFGQGTRLTVV.

This clonotype was detected only a few times. The rearrangement links TRBV7-9 to TRBJ1-2; D remains unclear. Germline V gene data show CDR1 as SEHNR and CDR2 as FQNEAQ (reference sequence). Trimming removed 1 base at V and 4 bases at J, with 16 bases between. The CDR3 has 16 amino acids. The CDR3 loop reads CASSLGAGGRLYGYTF. CDR3 in DNA: TGTGCCAGCAGCTTAGGAGCGGGAGGCAGGCTCTATGGCTACACCTTC.

This clonotype was observed once. The chain is built from TRBV15 and TRBJ2-7, with TRBD1 identical over 9 bases. This CDR3 is built from 13 residues. CDR1 and CDR2 (germline): LNHNV, YYDKDF (reference sequence). With 4 bases clipped from V and 4 bases from J, the junction kept 2 bases outside the gene matches. CDR3 amino acids: CATSTDRGYEQYF. For the CDR3, the DNA is TGTGCCACCAGCACGGACAGGGGTTACGAGCAGTACTTC.

Turning to this clonotype: As the CDR3 is not closed by the conserved phenylalanine or tryptophan, this likely results from a read error. This rearrangement joins TRBV7-2 to TRBJ2-5, with D perhaps matching TRBD1 (7 bases). Germline values: CDR1 SGHTA, CDR2 FQGNSA. This CDR3 is built from 15 residues. V was clipped by 3 bases and J by 4 bases, with 15 bases between them. CDR3 in DNA: TGTGCCAGCAGCTTGGGCAACCAGGGGGGAGAGACCCAGTACCTC. Its translation: CASSLGNQGGETQYL.

This clonotype was observed a single time. The genes are TRBV11-1 and TRBJ2-3, with TRBD1 identical over 7 bases. The length of the CDR3 is 19 residues. The V segment lost 4 bases and the J segment 6 bases; nucleotides outside the gene matches: 22. Looked up from germline, CDR1 is SGHAT and CDR2 is FQDESV (reference sequence). Here the CDR3 reads CASSSPHTGAHGTADTQYF. In DNA, the CDR3 is TGTGCCAGCAGCTCCCCCCACACAGGGGCGCATGGGACAGCCGATACGCAGTATTTT.

This sequence joins TRBV29-1 and TRBJ2-5; D might be TRBD1 or TRBD2, each matching 6 bases. CDR1 is SQVTM and CDR2 is ANQGSEA in the germline V gene. V was pared by 7 bases and J by 0 bases, with 9 bases between. This CDR3 contains 12 residues. The CDR3 spells CSGGADQETQYF. CDR3 nucleotide sequence: TGCAGCGGGGGGGCGGACCAAGAGACCCAGTACTTC. Drawing the rest from reference TRBV29-1 and TRBJ2-5, the complete variable domain is SAVISQKPSRDICQRGTSLTIQCQVDSQVTMMFWYRQQPGQSLTLIATANQGSEATYESGFVIDKFPISRPNLTFSTLTVSNMSPEDSSIYLCSGGADQETQYFGPGTRLLVL.

The table lists this clonotype with a few counts. The rearrangement uses TRBV20-1 and TRBJ2-3; D may be TRBD2 (5 bases). The CDR3 length is 15 residues. V was clipped by 0 bases and J by 4 bases, with 14 bases between them. The germline V gene has CDR1 DFQATT and CDR2 SNEGSKA (reference sequence). The CDR3 sequence is CSAREGGGGPDTQYF. In DNA, the CDR3 is TGCAGTGCTAGAGAAGGCGGAGGAGGTCCAGATACGCAGTATTTT.

The table lists this clonotype with a few counts. The V gene is TRBV7-2, the J gene TRBJ2-7; unclear D gene. Trimming pared 2 bases from V and 3 bases from J, leaving 2 bases between. CDR3 size: 11 residues. Germline lookup yields CDR1 SGHTA and CDR2 FQGNSA. The CDR3 sequence: CASSLHYEQYF. The CDR3 region has the DNA TGTGCCAGCAGCTTACACTACGAGCAGTACTTC.

V and J are TRBV4-1 and TRBJ1-2; 9 bases are shared with TRBD1. The CDR3 sequence is 14 residues long. V shed 3 bases and J 8 bases; nucleotides not matched to a gene: 7. CDR1 is MGHRA, CDR2 YSYEKL, per germline. CDR3: CASSHRDRVGGYTF. CDR3 sequence (DNA): TGCGCCAGCAGCCATCGGGACAGGGTGGGCGGCTACACCTTC.

The chain is built from TRBV6-1 and TRBJ1-5, with 11 bases lining up with TRBD1. J gave up 2 bases and V 4 bases, and 10 bases lay outside the gene matches. The germline V gene has CDR1 MNHNS and CDR2 SASEGT. The CDR3 runs to 18 residues. The CDR3 protein is CASSGRTGGVKGNQPQHF. The CDR3 nucleotides read TGTGCCAGCAGTGGACGGACAGGGGGCGTGAAGGGCAATCAGCCCCAGCATTTT.